The rows below give T cell receptor beta chains drawn from one sample of a study of blood T cell repertoires in COVID-19. The assay was immunoSEQ multiplex PCR, and TCRdb's table has in-frame clones only and misses some. This table holds some 45,000 clones, approximately 95% found once. What was sequenced was peripheral blood. These TCRs come from a man aged 55-75 years with COVID-19, enrolled during active disease. The CDR3 runs from the conserved cysteine through the conserved F or W. A D gene is named only where the DNA matches it firmly. The listing skips clone size in some rows; elsewhere it reads once, few, many or a size class.

>13|TRBV6-6|TRBJ2-1|TRBD2|NA
TGTGCCAGCTCGGGGGGAGCGTACAATGAGCAGTTCTTC
CASSGGAYNEQFF
>17|TRBV4-3|TRBJ2-7|TRBD2|NA
TGCGCCAGCAGCCCCACCGCTAGCGGGACGGCTTCCTACGAGCAGTACTTC
CASSPTASGTASYEQYF
>12|TRBV7-8|TRBJ1-5|NA|NA
TGTGCCAGCAGCCCAAAAAATCAGCCCCAGCATTTT
CASSPKNQPQHF
>18|TRBV27|TRBJ2-3|NA|NA
TGTGCCAGCAGTTTTCTAGGGGGTAGGGGGTCGGTCACAGATACGCAGTATTTT
CASSFLGGRGSVTDTQYF
>16|TRBV6-5|TRBJ1-6|TRBD1|NA
TGTGCCAGCAGTTACTTGGGACAGTCCTATAATTCACCCCTCCACTTT
CASSYLGQSYNSPLHF
>13|TRBV5-1|TRBJ2-7|TRBD1|NA
TGCGCCAGCAGCCCTGGGACAGGGGGCGAGCAGTACTTC
CASSPGTGGEQYF
>15|TRBV19|TRBJ2-7|TRBD1|NA
TGTGCCAGTAGTTTCTCAACAGGGGGCTCCTACGAGCAGTACTTC
CASSFSTGGSYEQYF
>11|TRBV12-3/TRBV12-4|TRBJ1-2|TRBD1|NA
TGTGCCAGCGGGACAGGGAATGGCTACACCTTC
CASGTGNGYTF
>16|TRBV19|TRBJ2-1|TRBD2|NA
TGTGCCAGTAGTATCTCGGGACTAGCAAAATACAATGAGCAGTTCTTC
CASSISGLAKYNEQFF
>12|TRBV6-5|TRBJ1-1|NA|NA
TGTGCCAGCAGGACTTGGAACACTGAAGCTTTCTTT
CASRTWNTEAFF
>16|TRBV10-3|TRBJ2-2|TRBD2|once
TGTGCCATCAGCTCCGGGACTAGCGGGGGGGCCGGGGAGCTGTTTTTT
CAISSGTSGGAGELFF
>14|TRBV19|TRBJ1-5|TRBD1|once
TGTGCCAGTAGTACGGACAGGAGCAATCAGCCCCAGCATTTT
CASSTDRSNQPQHF
>13|TRBV2|TRBJ2-1|TRBD1|NA
TGTGCCAGCATGGGAGACAGGGTCAATGAGCAGTTCTTC
CASMGDRVNEQFF
>14|TRBV5-5|TRBJ2-7|NA|NA
TGTGCCAGCAGCTTGGACCAGGGTACCTACGAGCAGTACTTC
CASSLDQGTYEQYF
>15|TRBV9|TRBJ2-5|NA|NA
TGTGCCAGCAGCGTAGGTCAGGGCGTCCTAGAGACCCAGTACTTC
CASSVGQGVLETQYF